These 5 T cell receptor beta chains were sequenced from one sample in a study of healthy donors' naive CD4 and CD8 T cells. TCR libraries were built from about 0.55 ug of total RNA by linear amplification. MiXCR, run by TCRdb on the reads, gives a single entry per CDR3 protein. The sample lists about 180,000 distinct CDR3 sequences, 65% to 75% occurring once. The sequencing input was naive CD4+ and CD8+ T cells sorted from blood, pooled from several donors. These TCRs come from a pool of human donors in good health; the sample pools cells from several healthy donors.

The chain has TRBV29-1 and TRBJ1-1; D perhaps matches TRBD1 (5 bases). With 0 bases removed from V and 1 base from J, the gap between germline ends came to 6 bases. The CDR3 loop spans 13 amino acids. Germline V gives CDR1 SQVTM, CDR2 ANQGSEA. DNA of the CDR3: TGCAGCGTTGAAGATGACAGGAACACTGAAGCTTTCTTT. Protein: CSVEDDRNTEAFF.

CDR3: CASNWGLETQYF. The CDR3 DNA is TGTGCCAGCAATTGGGGGCTGGAGACCCAGTACTTC. The V and J genes are TRBV6-2 or TRBV6-3 and TRBJ2-5, with D perhaps matching TRBD1 (6 bases). Germline V gives CDR1 MNHEY, CDR2 SVGEGT. Trimming removed 7 bases at V and 5 bases at J, with 11 bases between. This CDR3 contains 12 residues.

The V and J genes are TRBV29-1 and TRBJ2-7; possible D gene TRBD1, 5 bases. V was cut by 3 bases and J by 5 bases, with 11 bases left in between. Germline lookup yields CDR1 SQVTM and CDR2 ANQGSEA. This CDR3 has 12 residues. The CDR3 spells CSVDIQGNEQYF. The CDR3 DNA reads TGCAGCGTTGACATTCAGGGAAACGAGCAGTACTTC.

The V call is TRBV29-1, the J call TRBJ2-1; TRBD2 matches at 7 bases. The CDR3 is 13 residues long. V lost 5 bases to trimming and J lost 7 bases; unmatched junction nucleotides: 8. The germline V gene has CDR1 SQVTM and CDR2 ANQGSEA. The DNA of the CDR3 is TGCAGCGTTCCGGAGCGGGAAGTGAATGAGCAGTTCTTC. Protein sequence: CSVPEREVNEQFF.

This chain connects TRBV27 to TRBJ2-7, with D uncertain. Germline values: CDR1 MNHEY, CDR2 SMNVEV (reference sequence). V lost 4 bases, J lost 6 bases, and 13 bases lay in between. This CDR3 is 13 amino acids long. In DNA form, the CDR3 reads TGTGCCAGCAGTTCGTCCCCTGAAGGCGAGCAGTACTTC. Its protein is CASSSSPEGEQYF.